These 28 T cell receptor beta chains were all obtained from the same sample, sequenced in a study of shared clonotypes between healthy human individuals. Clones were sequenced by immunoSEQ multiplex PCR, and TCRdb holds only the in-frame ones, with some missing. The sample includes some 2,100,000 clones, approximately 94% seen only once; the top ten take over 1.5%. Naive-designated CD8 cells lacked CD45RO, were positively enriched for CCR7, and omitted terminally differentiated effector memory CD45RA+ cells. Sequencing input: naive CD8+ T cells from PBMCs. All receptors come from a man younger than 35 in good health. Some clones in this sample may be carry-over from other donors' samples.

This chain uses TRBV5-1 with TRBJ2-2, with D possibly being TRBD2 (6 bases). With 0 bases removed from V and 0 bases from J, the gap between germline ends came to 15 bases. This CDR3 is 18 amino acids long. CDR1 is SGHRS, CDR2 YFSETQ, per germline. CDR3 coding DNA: TGCGCCAGCAGCTTGGCTGTATGGGAGGCCCCGAACACCGGGGAGCTGTTTTTT. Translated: CASSLAVWEAPNTGELFF.

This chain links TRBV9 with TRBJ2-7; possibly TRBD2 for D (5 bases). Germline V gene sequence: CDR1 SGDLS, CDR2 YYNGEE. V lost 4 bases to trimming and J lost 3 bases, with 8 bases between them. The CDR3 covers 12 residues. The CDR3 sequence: CASSTRDYEQYF. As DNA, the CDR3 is TGTGCCAGCAGCACCCGGGACTACGAGCAGTACTTC.

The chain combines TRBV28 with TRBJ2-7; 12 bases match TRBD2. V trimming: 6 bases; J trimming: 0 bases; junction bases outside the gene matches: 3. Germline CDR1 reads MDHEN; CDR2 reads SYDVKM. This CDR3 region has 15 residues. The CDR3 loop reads CASRPTSGSSYEQYF. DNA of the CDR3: TGTGCCAGCAGACCGACTAGCGGGAGCTCCTACGAGCAGTACTTC.

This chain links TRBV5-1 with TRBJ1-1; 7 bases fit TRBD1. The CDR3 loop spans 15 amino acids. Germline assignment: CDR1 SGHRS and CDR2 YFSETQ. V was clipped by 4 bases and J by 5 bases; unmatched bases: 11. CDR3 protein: CASSPFVGGWTEAFF. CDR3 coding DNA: TGCGCCAGCAGCCCGTTCGTAGGGGGCTGGACTGAAGCTTTCTTT.

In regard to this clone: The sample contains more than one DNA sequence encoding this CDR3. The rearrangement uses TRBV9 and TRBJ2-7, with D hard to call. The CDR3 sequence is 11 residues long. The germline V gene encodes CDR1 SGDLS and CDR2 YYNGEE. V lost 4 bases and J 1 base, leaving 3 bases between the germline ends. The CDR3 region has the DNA TGTGCCAGCAGCCCTTCCTACGAGCAGTACTTC. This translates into CASSPSYEQYF.

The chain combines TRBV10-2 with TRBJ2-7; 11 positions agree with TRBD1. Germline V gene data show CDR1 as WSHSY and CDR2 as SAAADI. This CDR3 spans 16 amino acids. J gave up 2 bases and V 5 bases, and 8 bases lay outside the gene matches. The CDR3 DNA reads TGCGCCAGCAGTTTTTCGTCGGGACAGGGGGCCTACGAGCAGTACTTC. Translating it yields CASSFSSGQGAYEQYF.

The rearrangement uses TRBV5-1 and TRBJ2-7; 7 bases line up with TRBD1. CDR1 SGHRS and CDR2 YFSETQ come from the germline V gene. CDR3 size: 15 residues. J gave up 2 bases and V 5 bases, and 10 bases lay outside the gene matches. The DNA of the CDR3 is TGCGCCAGCAGACTGTCCCGGGACAGAACCTACGAGCAGTACTTC. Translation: CASRLSRDRTYEQYF.

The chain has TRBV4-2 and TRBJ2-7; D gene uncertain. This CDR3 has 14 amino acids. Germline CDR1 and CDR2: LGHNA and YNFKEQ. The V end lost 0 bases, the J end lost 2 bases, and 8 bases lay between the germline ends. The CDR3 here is CASSQDLGTYEQYF. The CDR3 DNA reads TGTGCCAGCAGCCAAGATCTCGGCACCTACGAGCAGTACTTC.

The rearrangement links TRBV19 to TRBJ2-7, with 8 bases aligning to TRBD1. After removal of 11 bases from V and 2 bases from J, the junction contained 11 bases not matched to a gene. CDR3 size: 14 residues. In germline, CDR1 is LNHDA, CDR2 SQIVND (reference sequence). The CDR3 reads CASTDRELPYEQYF. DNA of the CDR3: TGTGCCTCGACGGACAGGGAGCTACCCTACGAGCAGTACTTC. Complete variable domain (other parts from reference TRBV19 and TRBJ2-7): DGGITQSPKYLFRKEGQNVTLSCEQNLNHDAMYWYRQDPGQGLRLIYYSQIVNDFQKGDIAEGYSVSREKKESFPLTVTSAQKNPTAFYLCASTDRELPYEQYFGPGTRLTVT.

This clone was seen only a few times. The DNA for the CDR3 is TGTGCCAGCAGCCCCGGACTTGCGTATGGCTACACCTTC. Protein sequence: CASSPGLAYGYTF. The genes are TRBV7-9 and TRBJ1-2; D not resolved. Per the germline V gene, CDR1 is SEHNR and CDR2 is FQNEAQ (reference sequence). V lost 5 bases and J lost 5, with 12 bases in between. CDR3 length: 13 amino acids.

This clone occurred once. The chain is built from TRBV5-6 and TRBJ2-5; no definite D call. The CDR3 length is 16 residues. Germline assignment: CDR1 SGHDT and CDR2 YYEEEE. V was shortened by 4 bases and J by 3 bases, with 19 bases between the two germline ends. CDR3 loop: CASSGRAVGWEETQYF. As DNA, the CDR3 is TGTGCCAGCAGCGGCCGGGCAGTAGGGTGGGAAGAGACCCAGTACTTC.

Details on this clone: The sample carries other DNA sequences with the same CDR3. The CDR3 DNA follows: TGTGCCAGCAGCTTAGGATCTAGGGACGAGCAGTACTTC. Translation gives CASSLGSRDEQYF. The V call is TRBV7-9, the J call TRBJ2-7, with no clear D. Germline CDR1 SEHNR, CDR2 FQNEAQ (reference sequence). The CDR3 loop spans 13 amino acids. Trimming cost V 1 base and J 5 bases, with 9 bases left between them. Filled out from reference TRBV7-9 and TRBJ2-7, the complete variable domain reads DTGVSQNPRHKITKRGQNVTFRCDPISEHNRLYWYRQTLGQGPEFLTYFQNEAQLEKSRLLSDRFSAERPKGSFSTLEIQRTEQGDSAMYLCASSLGSRDEQYFGPGTRLTVT.

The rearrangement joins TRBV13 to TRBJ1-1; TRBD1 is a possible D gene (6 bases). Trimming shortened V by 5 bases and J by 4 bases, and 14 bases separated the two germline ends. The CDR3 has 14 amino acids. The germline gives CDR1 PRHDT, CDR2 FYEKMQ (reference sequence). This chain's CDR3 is CASSPEQGGTEAFF. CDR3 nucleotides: TGTGCCAGCAGCCCGGAACAGGGAGGCACTGAAGCTTTCTTT.

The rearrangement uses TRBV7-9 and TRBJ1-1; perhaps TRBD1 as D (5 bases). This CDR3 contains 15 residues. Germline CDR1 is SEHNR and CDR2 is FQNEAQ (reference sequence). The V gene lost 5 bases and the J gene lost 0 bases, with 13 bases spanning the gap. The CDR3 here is CASSLLDRLNTEAFF. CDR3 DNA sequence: TGTGCCAGCAGCCTCTTAGACAGACTGAACACTGAAGCTTTCTTT. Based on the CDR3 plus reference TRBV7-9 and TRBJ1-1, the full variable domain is DTGVSQNPRHKITKRGQNVTFRCDPISEHNRLYWYRQTLGQGPEFLTYFQNEAQLEKSRLLSDRFSAERPKGSFSTLEIQRTEQGDSAMYLCASSLLDRLNTEAFFGQGTRLTVV.

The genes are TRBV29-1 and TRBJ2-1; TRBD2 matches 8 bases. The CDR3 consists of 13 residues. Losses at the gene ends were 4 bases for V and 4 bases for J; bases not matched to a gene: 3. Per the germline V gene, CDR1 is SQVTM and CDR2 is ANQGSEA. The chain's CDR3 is CSVGGLEYNEQFF. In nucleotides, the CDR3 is TGCAGCGTTGGGGGACTAGAGTACAATGAGCAGTTCTTC.

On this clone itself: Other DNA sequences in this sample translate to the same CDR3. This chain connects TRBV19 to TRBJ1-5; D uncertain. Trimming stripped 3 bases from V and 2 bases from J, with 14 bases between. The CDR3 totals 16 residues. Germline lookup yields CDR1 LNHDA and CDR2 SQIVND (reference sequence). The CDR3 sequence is CASSIDRGRGNQPQHF. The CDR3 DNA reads TGTGCCAGTAGTATTGACCGGGGTAGGGGCAATCAGCCCCAGCATTTT.

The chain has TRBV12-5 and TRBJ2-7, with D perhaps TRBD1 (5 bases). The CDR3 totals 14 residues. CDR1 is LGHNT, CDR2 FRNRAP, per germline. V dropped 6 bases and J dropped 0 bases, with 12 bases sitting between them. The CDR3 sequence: CASGDDRTSYEQYF. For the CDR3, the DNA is TGTGCTAGTGGAGATGACAGAACCTCCTACGAGCAGTACTTC.

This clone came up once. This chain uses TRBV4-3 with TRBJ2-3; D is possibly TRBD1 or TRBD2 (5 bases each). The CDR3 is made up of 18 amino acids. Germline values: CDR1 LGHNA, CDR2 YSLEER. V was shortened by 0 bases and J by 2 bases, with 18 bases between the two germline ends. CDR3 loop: CASSQDQGRRLSTDTQYF. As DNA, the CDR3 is TGCGCCAGCAGCCAAGATCAGGGACGGCGGCTCTCCACAGATACGCAGTATTTT.

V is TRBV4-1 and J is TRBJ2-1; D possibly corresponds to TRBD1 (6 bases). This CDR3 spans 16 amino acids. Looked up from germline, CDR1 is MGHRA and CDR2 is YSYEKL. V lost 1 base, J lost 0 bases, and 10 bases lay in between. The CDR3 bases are TGCGCCAGCAGCCAAGGTCCAGGGGCCTCCTACAATGAGCAGTTCTTC. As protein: CASSQGPGASYNEQFF.

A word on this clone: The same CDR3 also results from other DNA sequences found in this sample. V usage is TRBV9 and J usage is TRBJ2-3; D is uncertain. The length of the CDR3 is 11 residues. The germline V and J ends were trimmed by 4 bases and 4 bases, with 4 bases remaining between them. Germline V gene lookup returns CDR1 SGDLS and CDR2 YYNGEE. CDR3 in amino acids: CASSSSDTQYF. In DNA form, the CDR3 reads TGTGCCAGCAGCTCCTCAGATACGCAGTATTTT.

The chain's CDR3 is CASSLAPEVEQYF. The CDR3 nucleotides are TGTGCCAGCAGCTTAGCCCCGGAAGTCGAGCAGTACTTC. The chain employs TRBV7-9 and TRBJ2-7; D unresolved. Trimming stripped 0 bases from V and 6 bases from J, with 9 bases between. The CDR3 covers 13 residues. CDR1 is SEHNR, CDR2 FQNEAQ, per germline (reference sequence).

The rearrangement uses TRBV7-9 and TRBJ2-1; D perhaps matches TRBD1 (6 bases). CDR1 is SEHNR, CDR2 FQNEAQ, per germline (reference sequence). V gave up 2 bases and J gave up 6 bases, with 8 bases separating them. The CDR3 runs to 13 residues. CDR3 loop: CASSLPGANEQFF. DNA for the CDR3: TGTGCCAGCAGCTTACCAGGGGCCAATGAGCAGTTCTTC.

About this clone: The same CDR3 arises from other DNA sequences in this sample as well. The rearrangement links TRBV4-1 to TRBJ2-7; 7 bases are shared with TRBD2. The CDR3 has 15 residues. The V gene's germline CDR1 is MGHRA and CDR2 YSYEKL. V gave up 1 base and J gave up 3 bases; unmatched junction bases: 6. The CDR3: CASSQGGGSGYEQYF. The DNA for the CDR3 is TGCGCCAGCAGCCAAGGGGGGGGGAGCGGCTACGAGCAGTACTTC.

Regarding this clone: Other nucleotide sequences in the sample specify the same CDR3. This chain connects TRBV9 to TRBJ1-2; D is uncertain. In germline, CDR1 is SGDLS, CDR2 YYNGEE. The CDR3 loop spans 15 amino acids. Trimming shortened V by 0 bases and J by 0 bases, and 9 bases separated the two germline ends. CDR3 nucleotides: TGTGCCAGCAGCGTAGTAGGCAGTCCTAACTATGGCTACACCTTC. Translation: CASSVVGSPNYGYTF.

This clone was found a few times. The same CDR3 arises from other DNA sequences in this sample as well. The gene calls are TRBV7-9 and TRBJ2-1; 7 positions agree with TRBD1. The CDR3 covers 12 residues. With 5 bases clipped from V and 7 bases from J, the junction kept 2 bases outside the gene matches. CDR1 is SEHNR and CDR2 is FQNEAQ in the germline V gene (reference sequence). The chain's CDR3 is CASSPTGNEQFF. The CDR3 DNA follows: TGTGCCAGCAGCCCGACAGGGAATGAGCAGTTCTTC.

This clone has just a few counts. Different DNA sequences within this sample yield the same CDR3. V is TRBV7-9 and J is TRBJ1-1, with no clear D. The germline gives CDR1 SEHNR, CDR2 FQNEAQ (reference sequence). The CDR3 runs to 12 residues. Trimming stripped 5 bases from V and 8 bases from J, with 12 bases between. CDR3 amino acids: CASSLEVTEAFF. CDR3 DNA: TGTGCCAGCAGCCTTGAAGTGACCGAAGCTTTCTTT.

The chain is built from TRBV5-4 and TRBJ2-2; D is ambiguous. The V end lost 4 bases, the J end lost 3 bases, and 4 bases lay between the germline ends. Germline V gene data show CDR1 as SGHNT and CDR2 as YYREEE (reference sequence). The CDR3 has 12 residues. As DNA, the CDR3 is TGTGCCAGCAGCCAGGACACCGGGGAGCTGTTTTTT. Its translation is CASSQDTGELFF.

The CDR3 protein is CAWGTPPQQFF. CDR3 nucleotides: TGTGCCTGGGGGACACCTCCTCAGCAGTTCTTC. The chain links TRBV30 to TRBJ2-1, with D tentatively TRBD1 (6 bases). The CDR3 contains 11 residues. Germline V gene sequence: CDR1 GTSNPN, CDR2 SVGIG (reference sequence). The V end lost 5 bases, the J end lost 11 bases, and 13 bases lay between the germline ends. The full variable domain, with the rest looked up from reference TRBV30 and TRBJ2-1, is SQTIHQWPATLVQPVGSPLSLECTVEGTSNPNLYWYRQAAGRGLQLLFYSVGIGQISSEVPQNLSASRPQDRQFILSSKKLLLSDSGFYLCAWGTPPQQFFGPGTRLTVL.